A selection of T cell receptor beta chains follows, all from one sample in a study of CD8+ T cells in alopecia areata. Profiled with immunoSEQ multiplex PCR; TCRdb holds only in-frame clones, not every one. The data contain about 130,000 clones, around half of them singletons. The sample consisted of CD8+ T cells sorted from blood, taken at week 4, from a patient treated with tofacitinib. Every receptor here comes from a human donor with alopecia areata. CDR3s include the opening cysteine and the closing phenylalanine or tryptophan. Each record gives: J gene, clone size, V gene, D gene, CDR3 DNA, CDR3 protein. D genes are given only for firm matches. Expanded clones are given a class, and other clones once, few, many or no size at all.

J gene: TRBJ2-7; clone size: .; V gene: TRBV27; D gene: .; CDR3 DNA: TGTGCCAGCAGTCCTAATCAGGGGTCTGTGCAGTACTTC; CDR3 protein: CASSPNQGSVQYF
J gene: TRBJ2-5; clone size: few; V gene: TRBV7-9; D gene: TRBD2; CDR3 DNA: TGTGCCAGCGGACGGGGACTAGCCGGTTTGAGAGAGACCCAGTACTTC; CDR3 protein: CASGRGLAGLRETQYF
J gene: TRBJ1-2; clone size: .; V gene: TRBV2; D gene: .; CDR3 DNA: .; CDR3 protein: CASSSAAYNYGYTF
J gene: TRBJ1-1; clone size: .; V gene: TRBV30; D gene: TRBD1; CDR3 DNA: TGTGCCTGGAGTTACCAACCAGGGGGGGACACTGAAGCTTTCTTT; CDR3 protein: CAWSYQPGGDTEAFF
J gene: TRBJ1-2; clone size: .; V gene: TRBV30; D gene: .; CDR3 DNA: TGTGCCTGGACTAGTGGGAGCTATGGCTACACCTTC; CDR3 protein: CAWTSGSYGYTF
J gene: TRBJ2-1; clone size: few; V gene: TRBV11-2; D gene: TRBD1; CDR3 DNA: TGTGCCAGCAGCTTAGGACAGGGGGCATACTACAATGAGCAGTTCTTC; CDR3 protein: CASSLGQGAYYNEQFF
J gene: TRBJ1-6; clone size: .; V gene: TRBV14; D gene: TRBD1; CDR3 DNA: TGTGCCAGCAGCATCTTGGACAGGGGGAATTCACCCCTCCACTTT; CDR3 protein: CASSILDRGNSPLHF
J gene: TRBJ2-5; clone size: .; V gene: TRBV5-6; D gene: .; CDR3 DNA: TGTGCCAGCAGCTTTGCTGGGGGGCCCGAGACCCAGTACTTC; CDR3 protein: CASSFAGGPETQYF
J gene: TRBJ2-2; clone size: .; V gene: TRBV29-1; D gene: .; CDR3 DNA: TGCAGCGTATTGCAGGGGTCCGGGGAGCTGTTTTTT; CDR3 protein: CSVLQGSGELFF
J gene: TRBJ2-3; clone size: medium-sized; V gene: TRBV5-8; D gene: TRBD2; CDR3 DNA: TGTGCCAGCAGCGGGGAGCAGGGAGGGCCTAGCACAGATACGCAGTATTTT; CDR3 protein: CASSGEQGGPSTDTQYF
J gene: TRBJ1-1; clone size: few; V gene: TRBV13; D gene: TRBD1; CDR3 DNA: TGTGCCAGCAGTCCAGGGGACAGGGAAAACACTGAAGCTTTCTTT; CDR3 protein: CASSPGDRENTEAFF
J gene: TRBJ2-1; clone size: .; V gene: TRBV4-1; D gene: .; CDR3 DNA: TGCGCCAGCAGCCCCGCCGGGGGACATGAGCAGTTCTTC; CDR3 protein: CASSPAGGHEQFF
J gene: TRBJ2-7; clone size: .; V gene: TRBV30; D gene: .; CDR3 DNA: TGTGCCTGGAGTGGAGGGGACGCCTACGAGCAGTACTTC; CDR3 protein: CAWSGGDAYEQYF
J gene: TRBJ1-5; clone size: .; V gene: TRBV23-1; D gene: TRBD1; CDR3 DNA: TGCGCCAGCAGTCAATACGACAGGGGAGGAGGTCAGCCCCAGCATTTT; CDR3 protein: CASSQYDRGGGQPQHF
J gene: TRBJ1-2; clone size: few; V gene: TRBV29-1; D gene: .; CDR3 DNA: TGCAGCGTTGAATTCGTGGGGCAGGTTGGCTACACCTTC; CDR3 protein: CSVEFVGQVGYTF
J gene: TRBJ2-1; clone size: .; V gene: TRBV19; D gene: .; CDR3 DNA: TGTGCCAGCACCCCCGACCTGAGCTCCTACAATGAGCAGTTCTTC; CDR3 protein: CASTPDLSSYNEQFF
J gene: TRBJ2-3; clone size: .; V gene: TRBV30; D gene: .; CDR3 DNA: TGTGCCTGGAGGGGTAGAAGCACAGATACGCAGTATTTT; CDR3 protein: CAWRGRSTDTQYF
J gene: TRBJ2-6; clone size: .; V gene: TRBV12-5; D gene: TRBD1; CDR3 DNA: TGTGCTAGTGGTTTGACGGATCGGGACAGACCATTCTCTGGGGCCAACGTCCTGACTTTC; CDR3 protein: CASGLTDRDRPFSGANVLTF
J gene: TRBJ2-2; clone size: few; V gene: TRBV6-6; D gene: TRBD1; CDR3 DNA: TGTGCCAGCAGTTACTCGAGGACAGGGACCGGGGAGCTGTTTTTT; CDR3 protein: CASSYSRTGTGELFF
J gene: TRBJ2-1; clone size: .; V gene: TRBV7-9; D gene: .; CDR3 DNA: TGTGCCAGCAGCCTCCTTGGCGAGCAGTTCTTC; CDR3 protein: CASSLLGEQFF
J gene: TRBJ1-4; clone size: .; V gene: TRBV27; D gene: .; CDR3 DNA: TGTGCCAGCAGTTCCCCGCCGGAAAAACTGTTTTTT; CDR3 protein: CASSSPPEKLFF
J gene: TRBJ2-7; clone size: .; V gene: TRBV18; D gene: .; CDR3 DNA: TGTGCCAGCTCACCTGTGGCGTACGAGCAGTACTTC; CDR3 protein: CASSPVAYEQYF
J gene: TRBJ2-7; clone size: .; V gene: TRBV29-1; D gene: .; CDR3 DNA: TGCAGCGTTGCTGGACCGATCTACGAGCAGTACTTC; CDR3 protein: CSVAGPIYEQYF
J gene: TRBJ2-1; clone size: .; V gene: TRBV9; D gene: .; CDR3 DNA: TGTGCCAGCAGCGGTGGTAGGGGGGGAAATGAGCAGTTCTTC; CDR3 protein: CASSGGRGGNEQFF
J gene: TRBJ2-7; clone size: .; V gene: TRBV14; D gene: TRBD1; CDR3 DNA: TGTGCCAGCAGCCCGTTAACAGGGGCCTACGAGCAGTACTTC; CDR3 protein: CASSPLTGAYEQYF
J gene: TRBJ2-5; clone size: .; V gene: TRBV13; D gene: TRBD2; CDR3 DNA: TGTGCCAGCAGCCTACTAGCGGGGAAAAACAAAGAGACCCAGTACTTC; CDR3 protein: CASSLLAGKNKETQYF
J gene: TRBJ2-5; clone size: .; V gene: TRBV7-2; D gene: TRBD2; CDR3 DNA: TGTGCCAGCAGCCCTCGGGGTAGCGGGGAAAAGACCCAGTACTTC; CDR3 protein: CASSPRGSGEKTQYF
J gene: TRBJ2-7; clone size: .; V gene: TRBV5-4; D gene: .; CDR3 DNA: TGTGCCAGCAGCCTGAGGCAGGGGCGGACCTACGAGCAGTACTTC; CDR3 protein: CASSLRQGRTYEQYF
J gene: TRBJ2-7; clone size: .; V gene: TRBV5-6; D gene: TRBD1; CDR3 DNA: TGTGCCAGCAGCGGGGACAGAGAACTATACTACGAGCAGTACTTC; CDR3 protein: CASSGDRELYYEQYF
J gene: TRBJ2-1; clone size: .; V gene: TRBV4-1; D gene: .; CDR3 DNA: TGCGCCAGCAGCCAGAGGCAGGTTGATGAGCAGTTCTTC; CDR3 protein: CASSQRQVDEQFF
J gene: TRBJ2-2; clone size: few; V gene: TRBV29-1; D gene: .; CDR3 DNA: TGCAGCGTGGAGGGAGTCCACGGGACCGGGGAGCTGTTTTTT; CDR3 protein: CSVEGVHGTGELFF
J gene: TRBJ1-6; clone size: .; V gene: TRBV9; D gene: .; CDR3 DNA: TGTGCCAGCAGCCCCAGTAGGGGTTCACCCCTCCACTTT; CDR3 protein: CASSPSRGSPLHF
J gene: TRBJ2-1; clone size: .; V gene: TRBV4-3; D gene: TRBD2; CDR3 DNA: TGCGCCAGCAGCCAAGACTCTATACTAGCGGGGTACAATGAGCAGTTCTTC; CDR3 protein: CASSQDSILAGYNEQFF
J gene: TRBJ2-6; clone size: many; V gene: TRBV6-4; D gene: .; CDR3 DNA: TGTGCCAGCAGTTACAACTCTGGGGCCAACGTCCTGACTTTC; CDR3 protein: CASSYNSGANVLTF
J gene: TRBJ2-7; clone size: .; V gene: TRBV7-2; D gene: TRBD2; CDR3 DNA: TGTGCCAGCAGCTCTGACCCGGGACTAGGGTCCTCCTACGAGCAGTACTTC; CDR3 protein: CASSSDPGLGSSYEQYF
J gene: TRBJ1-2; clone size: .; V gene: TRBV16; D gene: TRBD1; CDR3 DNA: TGTGCCAGCAGCCAAACCTCCTGGACAGGCGCTAACTATGGCTACACCTTC; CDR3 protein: CASSQTSWTGANYGYTF
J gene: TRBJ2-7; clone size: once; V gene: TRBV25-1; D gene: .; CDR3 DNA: TGTGCCAGCAGTGAATTTGGTAGCGAGTACGAGCAGTACTTC; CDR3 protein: CASSEFGSEYEQYF
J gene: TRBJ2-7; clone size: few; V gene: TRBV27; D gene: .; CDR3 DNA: TGTGCCAGCTCCTTGGGGGTAGCCTACGAGCAGTACTTC; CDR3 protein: CASSLGVAYEQYF
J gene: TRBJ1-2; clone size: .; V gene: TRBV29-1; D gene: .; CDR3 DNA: TGCAGCGCCGATATCTATGGCTACACCTTC; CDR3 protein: CSADIYGYTF
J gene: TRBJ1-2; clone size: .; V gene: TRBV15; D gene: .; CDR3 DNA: TGTGCCACCAGCAGAGGAACGGTCTATGGCTACACCTTC; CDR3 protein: CATSRGTVYGYTF
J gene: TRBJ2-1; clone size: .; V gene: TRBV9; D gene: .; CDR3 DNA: TGTGCCAGCAGCGTAGGAGTGCAGACGGGACCCTACAATGAGCAGTTCTTC; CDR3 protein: CASSVGVQTGPYNEQFF
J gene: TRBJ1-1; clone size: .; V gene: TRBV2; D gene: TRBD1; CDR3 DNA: TGTGCCAGCAGTGAGCGGGACAGGGCCGGCACTGAAGCTTTCTTT; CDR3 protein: CASSERDRAGTEAFF
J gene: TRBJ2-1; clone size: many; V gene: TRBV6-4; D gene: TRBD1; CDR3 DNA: TGTGCCAGCAGTGTCCAGACAGGGGGCTACAATGAGCAGTTCTTC; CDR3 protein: CASSVQTGGYNEQFF
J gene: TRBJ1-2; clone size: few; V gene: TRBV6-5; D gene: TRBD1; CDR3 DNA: TGTGCCAGCAGTGTCCAGGGGGCGGCCTATGGCTACACCTTC; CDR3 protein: CASSVQGAAYGYTF
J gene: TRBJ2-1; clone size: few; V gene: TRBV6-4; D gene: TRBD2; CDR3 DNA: TGTGCCAGCAGTGAGTCAAGCGGGGGGTACAATGAGCAGTTCTTC; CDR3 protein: CASSESSGGYNEQFF
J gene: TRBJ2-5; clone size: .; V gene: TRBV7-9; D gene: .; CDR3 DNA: TGTGCCAGCAGCCCAGGAGGAGGGGGCCAAGAGACCCAGTACTTC; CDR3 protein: CASSPGGGGQETQYF
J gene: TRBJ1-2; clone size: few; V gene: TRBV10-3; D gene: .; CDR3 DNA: TGTGCCATCAGTGAGTCATCGGACAGCGGCCCTCATGGCTACACCTTC; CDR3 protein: CAISESSDSGPHGYTF
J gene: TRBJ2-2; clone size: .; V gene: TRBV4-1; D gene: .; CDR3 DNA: TGCGCCAGCAGCCAGGAGGCGGGGACCGGGGAGCTGTTTTTT; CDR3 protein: CASSQEAGTGELFF
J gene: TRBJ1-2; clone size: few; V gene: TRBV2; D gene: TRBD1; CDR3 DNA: TGTGCCAGCAGTGACCCAGGGGGCGTGTATGGCTACACCTTC; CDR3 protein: CASSDPGGVYGYTF
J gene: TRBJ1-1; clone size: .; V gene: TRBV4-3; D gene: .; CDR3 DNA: TGCGCCAGCAGCCACGCGGGAGACACTGAAGCTTTCTTT; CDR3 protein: CASSHAGDTEAFF
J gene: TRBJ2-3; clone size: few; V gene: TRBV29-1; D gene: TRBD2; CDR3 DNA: TGCAGCGTTGACCCTAGCGGCCTTCCCACAGATACGCAGTATTTT; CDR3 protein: CSVDPSGLPTDTQYF
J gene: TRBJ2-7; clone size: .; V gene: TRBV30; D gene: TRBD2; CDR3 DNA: TGTGCCTGGAGTGTACTAGCGGGGACTTTCTCCTACGAGCAGTACTTC; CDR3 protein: CAWSVLAGTFSYEQYF
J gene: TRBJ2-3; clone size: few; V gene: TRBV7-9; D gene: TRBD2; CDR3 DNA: TGTGCCAGCAGCTTAGCCACTTCCGGTAGCGGGGGGGGAGATACGCAGTATTTT; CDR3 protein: CASSLATSGSGGGDTQYF
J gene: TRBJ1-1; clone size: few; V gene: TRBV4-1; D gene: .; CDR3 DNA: TGCGCCAGCAGCCAGGAGACAGGCTACACTGAAGCTTTCTTT; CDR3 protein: CASSQETGYTEAFF